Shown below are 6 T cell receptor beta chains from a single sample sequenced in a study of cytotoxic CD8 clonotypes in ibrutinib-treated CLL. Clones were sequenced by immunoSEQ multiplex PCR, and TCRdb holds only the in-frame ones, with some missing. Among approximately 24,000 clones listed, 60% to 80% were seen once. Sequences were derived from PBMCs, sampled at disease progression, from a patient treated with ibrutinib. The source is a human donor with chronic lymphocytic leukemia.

CDR3 coding DNA: TGCGCCAGCAGCCAGGCTTTGACACGCTCCTACGAGCAGTACTTC. Translated: CASSQALTRSYEQYF. The chain employs TRBV4-3 and TRBJ2-7; D is unclear. Trimming took 3 bases from V and 0 from J, leaving 12 bases between them. The CDR3 covers 15 residues. Germline values: CDR1 LGHNA, CDR2 YSLEER.

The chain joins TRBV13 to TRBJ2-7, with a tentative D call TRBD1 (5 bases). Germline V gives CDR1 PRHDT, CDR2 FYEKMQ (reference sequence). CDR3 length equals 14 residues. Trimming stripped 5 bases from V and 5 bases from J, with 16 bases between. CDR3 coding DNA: TGTGCCAGCAGCGACTCCAGGGTCGGCAACGAGCAGTACTTC. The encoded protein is CASSDSRVGNEQYF.

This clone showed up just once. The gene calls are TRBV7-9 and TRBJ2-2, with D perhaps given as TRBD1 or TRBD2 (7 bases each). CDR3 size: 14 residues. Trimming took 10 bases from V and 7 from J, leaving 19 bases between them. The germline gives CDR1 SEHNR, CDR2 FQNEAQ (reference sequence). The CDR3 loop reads CATTYRGGNGELFF. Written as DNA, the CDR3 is TGTGCCACCACTTACAGGGGAGGGAACGGGGAGCTGTTTTTT. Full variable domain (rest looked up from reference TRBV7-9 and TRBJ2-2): DTGVSQNPRHKITKRGQNVTFRCDPISEHNRLYWYRQTLGQGPEFLTYFQNEAQLEKSRLLSDRFSAERPKGSFSTLEIQRTEQGDSAMYLCATTYRGGNGELFFGEGSRLTVL.

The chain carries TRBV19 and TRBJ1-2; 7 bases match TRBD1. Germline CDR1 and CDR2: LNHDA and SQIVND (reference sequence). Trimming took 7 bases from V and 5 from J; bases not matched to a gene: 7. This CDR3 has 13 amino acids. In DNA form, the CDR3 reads TGTGCCAGTACCCCGGACAGGAATTATGGCTACACCTTC. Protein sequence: CASTPDRNYGYTF.

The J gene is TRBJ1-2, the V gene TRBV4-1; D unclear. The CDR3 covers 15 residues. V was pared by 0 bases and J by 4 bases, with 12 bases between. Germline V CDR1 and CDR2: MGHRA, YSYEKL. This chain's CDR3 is CASSQDMRAGYGYTF. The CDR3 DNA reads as TGCGCCAGCAGCCAAGATATGAGGGCTGGCTATGGCTACACCTTC.

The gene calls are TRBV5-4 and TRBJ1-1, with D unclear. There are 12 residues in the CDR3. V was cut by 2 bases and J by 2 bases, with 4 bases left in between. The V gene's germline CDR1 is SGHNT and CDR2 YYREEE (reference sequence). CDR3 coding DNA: TGTGCCAGCAGCTTTTTTAACACTGAAGCTTTCTTT. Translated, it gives CASSFFNTEAFF.